Here is one T cell receptor beta chain with its context. Germline loops: CDR1 SGHRS, CDR2 YFSETQ. CDR3 length: 16 amino acids. V was trimmed by 3 bases and J by 3 bases, leaving 17 bases between them. These data belong to a study of control samples from healthy donors and cancer patients. The method was immunoSEQ multiplex PCR; TCRdb's version includes in-frame clones alone and lacks a portion of them. The sample shows about 150,000 clones, more than 85% of them seen only once. The sequence came from a man between 18 and 29 years old in good health. The sequenced sample consisted of blood. This chain connects TRBV5-1 to TRBJ2-3; TRBD2 is a possible D gene (5 bases). The CDR3 DNA follows: TGCGCCAGCAGCTCGGGAATTGGTTTTGGTACAGATACGCAGTATTTT. Translating it yields CASSSGIGFGTDTQYF.